This T cell receptor (beta chain) was captured in a study of spatial heterogeneity in lung cancer. The wider study: Available follow-up PBMC samples, collected a median of roughly 2 years post-resection, were sequenced.

TCR cDNA molecules each had a unique molecular identifier. Each CDR3 protein gets one entry after TCRdb re-called the 5' RACE reads with MiXCR. The sample consists of roughly 120,000 distinct CDR3 sequences, 10% to 15% of them appearing once. Time point noted: blood at routine non-recurrence follow-up after resection. The study sequenced unsorted whole RNA from tumor, nontumor lung or frozen PBMC. Concerning this clonotype itself: Antigen: not known.

Broader study findings: Resection blood, more than follow-up blood, showed ubiquitous expanded tumor TCRs.

This CDR3 comprises 17 residues. Trimming removed 1 base from V and 4 bases from J; junction bases left unmatched: 6. Germline CDR1 is SGHNT and CDR2 is YYREEE (reference sequence). This material consisted of PBMCs, taken at follow-up. This chain links TRBV5-4 with TRBJ2-1, with 12 bases matching TRBD2. The origin of this receptor is a male donor with early-stage non-small cell lung cancer. The CDR3 DNA is TGTGCCAGCAGCTTGATCCCACTAGCGGGGGGATACAATGAGCAGTTCTTC. It codes for CASSLIPLAGGYNEQFF.